This TCR beta chain is drawn from a study of T cell responses to AZD1222 COVID-19 vaccine. Study-wide results and caveats: Donors in the cohort were predominantly white British and more often female, and clonal diversity was possibly underestimated. Baseline seropositivity occurred in only six AZD1222 recipients.

Germline lookup yields CDR1 SNHLY and CDR2 FYNNEI. CDR3 length: 15 amino acids. V shed 2 bases and J shed 2 bases, with 7 bases lying between them. For this clone: Its antigen is not identified.

TCRdb keeps only in-frame clones here, not all; method: immunoSEQ multiplex PCR. The table lists about 200,000 clones, around nine tenths of them singletons. The sequencing used peripheral blood, collected 28 days after the second dose of the MenACWY control vaccine. The TCR was taken from an adult who received the MenACWY meningococcal vaccine as a control. The chain carries TRBV2 and TRBJ2-6, with D possibly matching TRBD1 (5 bases). The CDR3 nucleotides read TGTGCCAGCAGTGAACAGGGCCCTGGGGCCAACGTCCTGACTTTC. Translating it yields CASSEQGPGANVLTF.